The 16 T cell receptor beta chains in this list originate from one sample, sequenced in a study of T cell repertoires in cytomegalovirus infection. One entry per CDR3 protein, called by TCRdb with MiXCR from the reads. The sample contains 310,000 or so distinct CDR3 sequences, approximately 25% of which appear only once. What these receptors recognize is not known. Specimen: cultured PBMCs, collected from culture after CMV antigen stimulation. These receptors came from a human donor in good health (CMV status not recorded). Some clones in this sample may be carry-over from other donors' samples.

The rearrangement joins TRBV7-2 to TRBJ1-4, with D unresolved. The germline gives CDR1 SGHTA, CDR2 FQGNSA. Trimming cost V 6 bases and J 5 bases, with 10 bases left between them. This CDR3 is 13 amino acids long. DNA for the CDR3: TGTGCCAGCAGGACGAGGGCGAATGAAAAACTGTTTTTT. Translated, it gives CASRTRANEKLFF.

This clonotype was picked up many times. CDR3 DNA: TGTGCCAGCAGCTTAGATTACCTAGCTAGCACAGATACGCAGTATTTT. Translated, it gives CASSLDYLASTDTQYF. V gene TRBV11-2 combines with J gene TRBJ2-3, with D tentatively TRBD2 (5 bases). Germline CDR1 reads SGHAT; CDR2 reads FQNNGV. Trimming shortened V by 0 bases and J by 0 bases, and 10 bases separated the two germline ends. CDR3 length equals 16 residues.

This clonotype was seen a few times. The V and J genes are TRBV19 and TRBJ1-2; D is undetermined. CDR3 length: 13 amino acids. With 4 bases removed from V and 8 bases from J, the gap between germline ends came to 14 bases. Per the germline V gene, CDR1 is LNHDA and CDR2 is SQIVND (reference sequence). The CDR3 sequence: CASSRQEDWGYTF. The CDR3 DNA follows: TGTGCCAGTAGTAGGCAGGAAGATTGGGGCTACACCTTC.

At least ten counts were recorded for this clonotype. The rearrangement joins TRBV7-8 to TRBJ2-1, with 7 bases that match TRBD2. Trimming cost V 5 bases and J 7 bases; bases outside gene matches: 14. The germline V gene has CDR1 SGHVS and CDR2 FQNEAQ. This CDR3 comprises 16 residues. The CDR3 here is CASSPYGGTHGNEQFF. The CDR3 DNA sequence: TGTGCCAGCAGCCCTTACGGGGGGACTCACGGGAATGAGCAGTTCTTC.

This clonotype was recorded many times. The chain couples TRBV5-1 to TRBJ1-2; the D gene is possibly TRBD1 (6 bases). The V end lost 8 bases, the J end lost 4 bases, and 18 bases lay between the germline ends. Germline V gene sequence: CDR1 SGHRS, CDR2 YFSETQ. The CDR3 totals 14 residues. The CDR3 DNA is TGCGCCAGAACCACCTTAGGGGGGATCTATGGCTACACCTTC. Translation gives CARTTLGGIYGYTF. Variable domain in full (rest from reference TRBV5-1 and TRBJ1-2): KAGVTQTPRYLIKTRGQQVTLSCSPISGHRSVSWYQQTPGQGLQFLFEYFSETQRNKGNFPGRFSGRQFSNSRSEMNVSTLELGDSALYLCARTTLGGIYGYTFGSGTRLTVV.

V is TRBV25-1 and J is TRBJ2-3; tentatively, D is TRBD1 (6 bases). Looked up from germline, CDR1 is MGHDK and CDR2 is SYGVNS. The CDR3 covers 16 residues. V gave up 4 bases and J gave up 0 bases, with 14 bases separating them. The CDR3 DNA reads TGTGCCAGCAGTGGACCGACAGGTTCTAGCACAGATACGCAGTATTTT. It yields the protein CASSGPTGSSTDTQYF.

This chain uses TRBV6-5 with TRBJ2-7; 9 nucleotides match TRBD2. The CDR3 has 15 amino acids. J was trimmed by 4 bases and V by 0 bases; bases with no gene match: 4. Germline V gene lookup returns CDR1 MNHEY and CDR2 SVGAGI. CDR3: CASSYSSGSGYEQYV. In DNA, the CDR3 is TGTGCCAGCAGTTACTCTAGCGGGAGTGGGTACGAGCAGTACGTC.

The J gene is TRBJ1-1, the V gene TRBV6-2 or TRBV6-3; 7 nucleotides align to TRBD1. The germline V gene encodes CDR1 MNHEY and CDR2 SVGEGT. V lost 6 bases and J lost 5; bases outside the gene matches: 9. CDR3 length equals 14 residues. The CDR3 region has the DNA TGTGCCAGCAGAAAAGGGGCAGGGGGGACTGAAGCTTTCTTT. It yields the protein CASRKGAGGTEAFF.

This clonotype has at least ten counts. The rearrangement uses TRBV11-2 and TRBJ1-5; no clear D. V was shortened by 0 bases and J by 2 bases, with 8 bases between the two germline ends. The CDR3 runs 15 residues. Germline V CDR1 and CDR2: SGHAT, FQNNGV. The CDR3 DNA is TGTGCCAGCAGCTTAGATTGGTTTGGCAATCAGCCCCAGCATTTT. This gives the protein CASSLDWFGNQPQHF.

In this sample, this clonotype turned up a few times. The rearrangement uses TRBV20-1 and TRBJ2-3; TRBD2 matches at 8 bases. Germline-derived CDR1 and CDR2 are DFQATT and SNEGSKA (reference sequence). Trimming at V came to 0 bases and at J to 6 bases, leaving 8 bases not matched to a gene. CDR3 length: 15 residues. For the CDR3, the DNA is TGCAGTGCTAGAGATCTCACTAGCGGTGGGGATACGCAGTATTTT. Translation gives CSARDLTSGGDTQYF.

V and J are TRBV5-6 and TRBJ2-1; tentatively, D is TRBD1 or TRBD2 (5 bases each). The CDR3 contains 15 residues. Germline V lookup: CDR1 SGHDT, CDR2 YYEEEE. The germline V and J ends were trimmed by 4 bases and 6 bases, with 17 bases remaining between them. CDR3 nucleotides: TGTGCCAGCAGCGACGACCGGGACGGACTCAATGAGCAGTTCTTC. Protein product: CASSDDRDGLNEQFF.

This clonotype was counted a single time. CDR3 DNA: TGCGCCAGCAGCCCGGGACTAGCGGCTTCCTACGAGCAGTACTTC. It yields the protein CASSPGLAASYEQYF. The chain uses TRBV5-1 and TRBJ2-7; TRBD2 matches 11 bases. The V and J ends lost 4 bases and 1 base, in that order; junction bases with no gene match: 4. The CDR3 has 15 residues. Germline loops: CDR1 SGHRS, CDR2 YFSETQ. Combining the CDR3 with reference TRBV5-1 and TRBJ2-7 gives the whole variable domain KAGVTQTPRYLIKTRGQQVTLSCSPISGHRSVSWYQQTPGQGLQFLFEYFSETQRNKGNFPGRFSGRQFSNSRSEMNVSTLELGDSALYLCASSPGLAASYEQYFGPGTRLTVT.

V and J are TRBV5-4 and TRBJ1-2; D unresolved. From germline, CDR1 is SGHNT and CDR2 YYREEE (reference sequence). The germline V and J ends were trimmed by 1 base and 1 base, with 8 bases remaining between them. The CDR3 contains 14 residues. CDR3 sequence: CASSLLRDNYGYTF. The CDR3 region has the DNA TGTGCCAGCAGCTTGCTCCGGGATAACTATGGCTACACCTTC. The full variable domain, its missing parts supplied by reference TRBV5-4 and TRBJ1-2, is ETGVTQSPTHLIKTRGQQVTLRCSSQSGHNTVSWYQQALGQGPQFIFQYYREEENGRGNFPPRFSGLQFPNYSSELNVNALELDDSALYLCASSLLRDNYGYTFGSGTRLTVV.

This chain connects TRBV2 to TRBJ2-7; D assignment may be TRBD1 or TRBD2 (5 bases each). Germline values: CDR1 SNHLY, CDR2 FYNNEI. The CDR3 extends over 13 amino acids. Trimming took 6 bases from V and 3 from J, leaving 12 bases between them. CDR3: CASSGQGDYEQYV. DNA of the CDR3: TGTGCCAGCAGCGGGCAGGGAGACTACGAGCAGTACGTC.

The gene calls are TRBV10-2 and TRBJ2-5, with 12 nucleotides matching TRBD2. V dropped 3 bases and J dropped 4; count of bases not matched to a gene: 6. The CDR3 has 16 residues. Germline CDR1 reads WSHSY; CDR2 reads SAAADI. As DNA, the CDR3 is TGCGCCAGCAGTGATCCGGGACTAGCGGGCGGAGAGACCCAGTACTTC. This translates into CASSDPGLAGGETQYF.

The chain is built from TRBV7-9 and TRBJ1-1; D is possibly TRBD1 (6 bases). The length of the CDR3 is 13 residues. V gave up 5 bases and J gave up 8 bases, with 15 bases separating them. In germline, CDR1 is SEHNR, CDR2 FQNEAQ (reference sequence). For the CDR3, the DNA is TGTGCCAGCAGCCCGTCAACTGACAGGGAAGCTTTCTTT. Translated: CASSPSTDREAFF. The full variable domain, rest sourced from reference TRBV7-9 and TRBJ1-1, is DTGVSQNPRHKITKRGQNVTFRCDPISEHNRLYWYRQTLGQGPEFLTYFQNEAQLEKSRLLSDRFSAERPKGSFSTLEIQRTEQGDSAMYLCASSPSTDREAFFGQGTRLTVV.